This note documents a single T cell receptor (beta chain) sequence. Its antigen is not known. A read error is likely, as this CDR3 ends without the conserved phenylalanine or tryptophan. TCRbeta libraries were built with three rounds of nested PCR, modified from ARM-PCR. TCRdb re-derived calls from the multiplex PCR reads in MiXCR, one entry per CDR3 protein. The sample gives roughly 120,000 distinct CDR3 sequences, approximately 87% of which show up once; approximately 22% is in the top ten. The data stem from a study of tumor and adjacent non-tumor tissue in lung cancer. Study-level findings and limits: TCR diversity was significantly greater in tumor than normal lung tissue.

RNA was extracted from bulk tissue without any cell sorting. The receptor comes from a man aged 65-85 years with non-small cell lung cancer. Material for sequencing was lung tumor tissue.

CDR3 nucleotide sequence: TGTGCCAGCAGGACGGGGACAGCGTTGGTCACTGAAGCTTTCGTT. Translation gives CASRTGTALVTEAFV. V gene TRBV6-5 combines with J gene TRBJ1-1; 7 bases match TRBD1. Trimming took 6 bases from V and 4 from J; bases not matched to a gene: 11. Germline V CDR1 and CDR2: MNHEY, SVGAGI. The CDR3 extends over 15 amino acids.